This TCR beta chain is drawn from a study of Graves' ophthalmopathy and Graves' hyperthyroidism. Across the study: At the time of initial diagnosis and before any treatment, peripheral blood was collected.

The study excluded patients with other autoimmune diseases, uncontrolled infections, pregnancy or lactation. Trimming took off 4 bases at V and 4 bases at J, with 17 bases between the two ends. The germline CDR1 and CDR2 sequences are SGHDN and FVKESK. The CDR3 length is 15 residues. Amplified TCR beta CDR3 regions were obtained using RNA transcripts as template. Amplification began with first-round RT-PCR using HTBI primers, then second-round multiplex PCR was performed. A single record per CDR3 protein comes from TCRdb applying MiXCR to the multiplex PCR reads. The repertoire includes a few hundred thousand distinct CDR3 sequences, about a sixth of them detected once, and 2.4% sits in the top ten. This clonotype was counted ten times or more.

The receptor's source is an adult woman with stable Graves' hyperthyroidism. This rearrangement joins TRBV14 to TRBJ2-7, with a weak D call TRBD2 (6 bases). Material for sequencing was peripheral blood. In DNA, the CDR3 is TGTGCCAGCAGCCTCATGAGGCGGGGCCAGTACGAGCAGTACTTC. This codes for CASSLMRRGQYEQYF. The complete variable domain, with remaining parts taken from reference TRBV14 and TRBJ2-7, reads EAGVTQFPSHSVIEKGQTVTLRCDPISGHDNLYWYRRVMGKEIKFLLHFVKESKQDESGMPNNRFLAERTGGTYSTLKVQPAELEDSGVYFCASSLMRRGQYEQYFGPGTRLTVT.